This T cell receptor (beta chain) was captured by sequencing in a study of T cells in Graves' hyperthyroidism and ophthalmopathy. Findings of the study overall: Most thyroid clonotypes that were expanded above 0.001 also turned up in blood. Ophthalmopathy was distinguished from stable hyperthyroidism by 13 V-J signatures.

Graves' hyperthyroidism was deemed stable given no ophthalmopathy progression within 18 months. PBMCs stemmed from 10 ml fresh peripheral blood. Points on this clonotype: The antigen remains unidentified.

Amplified regions were TCR beta CDR3 sequences from RNA transcripts. Researchers ran a first-round RT-PCR on the TCR CDR3 using the HTBI primer set. TCRdb fed the multiplex PCR reads into MiXCR, producing one record per CDR3 protein. The sample carries 750,000 to 950,000 distinct CDR3 sequences, approximately 40% recorded once. This CDR3 comprises 14 residues. Trimming pared 6 bases from V and 0 bases from J, leaving 11 bases between. The germline V gene has CDR1 MNHEY and CDR2 SVGAGI. The sequence was obtained from a man aged 18 to 30 with Graves' hyperthyroidism. The chain carries TRBV6-5 and TRBJ1-1, with D uncertain. Sequencing was done on a sample of blood. CDR3 sequence: CASSRLRVNTEAFF. CDR3 nucleotides: TGTGCCAGCAGCCGGCTTCGTGTGAACACTGAAGCTTTCTTT.